This TCR beta chain was obtained from a study of CD8 T cells in Susac syndrome (dated by TCRdb to about 2019). General notes on the study: Whether CD8+ T cell activation and differentiation in Susac syndrome was antigen driven was tested using repertoire sequencing. What the research found in general, with its limitations: The number of individuals in the TCR sequencing and HLA analysis was recognized as being relatively small.

In the case of this clonotype: It lacks a known antigen. Per-base quality was not reported, and no clone a single base away is much larger than it.

High-throughput TCR beta sequencing profiled peripheral blood CD8+ and CD4+ T cells from healthy donors, Susac syndrome patients and multiple sclerosis patients. The healthy donors served as controls matched for age and sex. Bulk CD8+ and CD4+ T cells were purified magnetically by negative isolation, whereas CD8+ TEMRA cells were enriched by FACS. Blood was drawn into EDTA tubes, processed within 24 hours, and PBMCs were isolated by density gradient centrifugation. PBMCs intended for TCR sequencing were cryopreserved in liquid nitrogen and were subsequently thawed in a 37 degrees C water bath. The sorted or isolated CD4+, CD8+ and CD8+ TEMRA cells reached a purity of at least 90%. The junction shows trimming of 2 bases on V and 2 bases on J, plus 10 bases between the germline ends. The CDR3 contains 16 residues, cysteine and phenylalanine counted. The entry retains the CDR3 DNA only, 48 bases that are in frame from base 1. Via the germline V gene (reference sequence), CDR1 is SEHNR and CDR2 FQNEAQ.

RNA was extracted with the RNeasy kit and about 0.45 to 1 ug was reverse transcribed using random hexamers. TCR beta CDR3 regions were amplified with the immunoSEQ multiplex PCR assay covering 54 Vbeta and 13 Jbeta segments. PCR amplification bias was corrected by using a synthetic template baseline for primer optimization and computational correction. Under the source paper's analysis protocol: Reads were annotated to V, D and J genes according to IMGT and were analyzed with immunoSEQ Analyzer, with only productive sequences retained. Clonality was computed as one minus Shannon entropy normalized by log2 of the number of productive unique sequences. Public and private clones were assessed among the 100 most prevalent clones of each patient and control. Clones were defined as Susac-specific when absent from the healthy and MS cohorts, from over a thousand published viral clones and from other ImmuneACCESS disease sequences. The public reads were reanalyzed by TCRdb: fastp trimming at Q25, MiXCR alignment, in-frame beta chains only. Rows are unified per CDR3 protein, each entry keeping the most common DNA and genes. Here the V and J calls rest on TCRdb's processing, not on the authors' analysis. This sample is represented by about 190,000 distinct CDR3 sequences; roughly 94% of them were singletons. Jointly, the top ten make up approximately 0.1% of the sample.

In this chain, TRBV7-9 is recombined with TRBJ2-6; the D gene cannot be named for sure. The specimen was CD4+ T cells from PBMCs. The sequence was obtained from a human donor in good health. The DNA sequence is TGTGCCAGCAGCTTATTTTCAGGAACTGGGGCCAACGTCCTGACTTTC. It encodes CASSLFSGTGANVLTF. The CDR3 plus the reference TRBV7-9 and TRBJ2-6 genes for the other parts give the full variable domain: DTGVSQNPRHKITKRGQNVTFRCDPISEHNRLYWYRQTLGQGPEFLTYFQNEAQLEKSRLLSDRFSAERPKGSFSTLEIQRTEQGDSAMYLCASSLFSGTGANVLTFGAGSRLTVL.